This T cell receptor (beta chain) was identified in a study of CD8+CD57+ T cells in acquired aplastic anemia. Background on the study: Mean yield of DNA from sorted CD4+ and CD8+ cells was about 3.2 ug. Study findings and constraints: Roughly 30 CD8+ CDR3 sequences occurred in both the patients and the controls.

CDR3 and TCR beta VDJ profiling relied on a genomic DNA template. TCRdb itself ran the reads through MiXCR, one entry per CDR3 protein. The sample lists under 200,000 distinct CDR3 sequences, more than 45% occurring once. Germline V CDR1 and CDR2: MNHNS, SASEGT. This CDR3 is 15 amino acids long. The V gene end was trimmed by 5 bases and the J gene end by 5 bases; junction bases not matched to a gene: 6. Regarding this clonotype: Its matching antigen is unknown.

Patients who underwent sequencing had shown CD8+CD57+ cell expansion by flow cytometry. Untreated patients provided the blood samples, with no therapy given before sampling. The origin of this receptor is a human donor with aplastic anemia. Sequenced input: sorted CD4+, CD8+, or CD8+CD57+ T cells (not recorded which) from PBMCs. This chain links TRBV6-1 with TRBJ1-1; 12 bases are shared with TRBD1. The CDR3 region is CASSPGTGGGTEAFF. The CDR3 DNA reads TGTGCCAGCAGTCCCGGGACAGGGGGCGGGACTGAAGCTTTCTTT.